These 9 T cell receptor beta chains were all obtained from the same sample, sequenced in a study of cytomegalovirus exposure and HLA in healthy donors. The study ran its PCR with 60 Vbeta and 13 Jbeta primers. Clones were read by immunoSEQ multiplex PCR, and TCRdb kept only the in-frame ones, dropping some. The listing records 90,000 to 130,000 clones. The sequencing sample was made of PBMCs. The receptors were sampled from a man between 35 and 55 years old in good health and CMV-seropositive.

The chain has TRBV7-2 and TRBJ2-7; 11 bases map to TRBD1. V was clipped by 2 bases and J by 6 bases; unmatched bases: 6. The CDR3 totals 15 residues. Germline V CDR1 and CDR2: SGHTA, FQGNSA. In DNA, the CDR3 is TGTGCCAGCAGCTTATCACGGACAGGGGGCGGCGAGCAGTACTTC. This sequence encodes CASSLSRTGGGEQYF. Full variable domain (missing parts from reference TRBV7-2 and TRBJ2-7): GAGVSQSPSNKVTEKGKDVELRCDPISGHTALYWYRQSLGQGLEFLIYFQGNSAPDKSGLPSDRFSAERTGGSVSTLTIQRTQQEDSAVYLCASSLSRTGGGEQYFGPGTRLTVT.

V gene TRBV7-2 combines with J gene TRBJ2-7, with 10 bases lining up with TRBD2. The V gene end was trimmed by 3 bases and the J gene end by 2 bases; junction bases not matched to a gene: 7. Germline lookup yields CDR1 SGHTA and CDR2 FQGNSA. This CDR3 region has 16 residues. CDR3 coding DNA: TGTGCCAGCAGCTTCCAAGGGACTAGCGTAACCTACGAGCAGTACTTC. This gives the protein CASSFQGTSVTYEQYF.

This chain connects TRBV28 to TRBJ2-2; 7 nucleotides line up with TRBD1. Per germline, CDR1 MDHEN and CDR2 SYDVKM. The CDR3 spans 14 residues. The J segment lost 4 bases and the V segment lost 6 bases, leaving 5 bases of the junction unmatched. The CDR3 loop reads CASRPGQLTGELFF. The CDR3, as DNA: TGTGCCAGCAGACCGGGACAGCTCACCGGGGAGCTGTTTTTT.

The CDR3 region has the DNA TGTGCCAGCAGCTCCACCTGGGACTACACTAGCACAGATACGCAGTATTTT. This encodes CASSSTWDYTSTDTQYF. The V gene is TRBV7-9, the J gene TRBJ2-3; 7 bases fit TRBD2. V trimming: 4 bases; J trimming: 0 bases; junction bases outside the gene matches: 10. Germline V gene data show CDR1 as SEHNR and CDR2 as FQNEAQ (reference sequence). This CDR3 is built from 17 residues.

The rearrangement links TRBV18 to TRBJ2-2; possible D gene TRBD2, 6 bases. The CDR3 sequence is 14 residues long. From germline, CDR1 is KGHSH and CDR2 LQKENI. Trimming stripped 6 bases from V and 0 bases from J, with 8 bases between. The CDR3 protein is CASSRDSNTGELFF. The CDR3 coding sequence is TGTGCCAGCTCGCGGGACTCGAACACCGGGGAGCTGTTTTTT. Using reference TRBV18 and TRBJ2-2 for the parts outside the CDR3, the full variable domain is NAGVMQNPRHLVRRRGQEARLRCSPMKGHSHVYWYRQLPEEGLKFMVYLQKENIIDESGMPKERFSAEFPKEGPSILRIQQVVRGDSAAYFCASSRDSNTGELFFGEGSRLTVL.

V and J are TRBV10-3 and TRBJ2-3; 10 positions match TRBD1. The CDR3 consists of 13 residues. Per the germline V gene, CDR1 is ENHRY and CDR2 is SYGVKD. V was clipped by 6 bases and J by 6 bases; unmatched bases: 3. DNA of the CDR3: TGTGCCATCAGAGGACAGGGGGGGGATACGCAGTATTTT. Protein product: CAIRGQGGDTQYF.

The chain's CDR3 is CASSLELQGGNYGYTF. The CDR3 nucleotides are TGTGCCAGCAGCTTGGAGTTACAGGGCGGCAACTATGGCTACACCTTC. The chain is built from TRBV5-6 and TRBJ1-2, with a tentative D call TRBD1 (6 bases). CDR1 and CDR2 (germline): SGHDT, YYEEEE. V shed 0 bases and J shed 2 bases, with 14 bases lying between them. This CDR3 contains 16 residues.

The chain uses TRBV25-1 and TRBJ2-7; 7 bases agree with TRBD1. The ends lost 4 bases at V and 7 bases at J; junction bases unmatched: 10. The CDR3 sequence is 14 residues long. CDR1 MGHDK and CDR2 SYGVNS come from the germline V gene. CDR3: CASSGQGGFREQYF. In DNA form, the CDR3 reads TGTGCCAGCAGTGGACAGGGCGGGTTTCGAGAGCAGTACTTC.

Here the CDR3 reads CASSEALLGARIGSGELFF. The DNA for the CDR3 is TGTGCCAGCAGTGAAGCGCTTCTTGGGGCCAGGATCGGGTCCGGGGAGCTGTTTTTT. This rearrangement joins TRBV2 to TRBJ2-2; D possibly corresponds to TRBD1 (5 bases). With 0 bases removed from V and 6 bases from J, the gap between germline ends came to 23 bases. The CDR3 extends over 19 amino acids. The germline V gene has CDR1 SNHLY and CDR2 FYNNEI.